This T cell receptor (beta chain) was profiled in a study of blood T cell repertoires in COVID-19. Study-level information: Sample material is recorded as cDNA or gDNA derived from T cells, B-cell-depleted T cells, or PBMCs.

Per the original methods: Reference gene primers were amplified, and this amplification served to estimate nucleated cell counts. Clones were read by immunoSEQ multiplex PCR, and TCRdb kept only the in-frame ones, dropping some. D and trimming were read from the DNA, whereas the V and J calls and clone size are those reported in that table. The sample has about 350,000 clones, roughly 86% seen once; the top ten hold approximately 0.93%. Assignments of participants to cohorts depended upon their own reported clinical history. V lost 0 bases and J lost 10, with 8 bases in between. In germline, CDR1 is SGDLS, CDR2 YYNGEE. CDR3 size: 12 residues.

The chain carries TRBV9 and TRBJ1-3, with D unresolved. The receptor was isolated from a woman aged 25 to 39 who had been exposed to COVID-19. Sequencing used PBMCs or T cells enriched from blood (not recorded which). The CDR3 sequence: CASSVEVGTIYF. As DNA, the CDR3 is TGTGCCAGCAGCGTAGAAGTCGGGACCATATATTTT.